These 18 T cell receptor beta chains were all obtained from the same sample, sequenced in a study of CD8 T cells in Susac syndrome. Random hexamers were used to reverse transcribe 0.5 to 1 ug of RNA. TCRdb recomputed calls from the immunoSEQ multiplex PCR reads with MiXCR, one row per CDR3 protein. In the table there are around 180,000 distinct CDR3 sequences, roughly 95% of which are singletons. Input material: CD8+ T cells from PBMCs. The receptors were gathered from a human donor with multiple sclerosis.

The rearrangement uses TRBV12-5 and TRBJ2-2; D gene uncertain. V dropped 1 base and J dropped 5 bases, with 5 bases sitting between them. There are 13 residues in the CDR3. From germline, CDR1 is LGHNT and CDR2 FRNRAP. For the CDR3, the DNA is TGTGCTAGTGGTTTGGCCCTGACCGGGGAGCTGTTTTTT. It codes for CASGLALTGELFF.

This clonotype appeared a single time. J is TRBJ1-5 and V is TRBV9; D gene uncertain. This CDR3 spans 14 amino acids. Trimming cost V 0 bases and J 5 bases, with 9 bases left between them. Germline CDR1 and CDR2: SGDLS and YYNGEE. CDR3 loop: CASSVGGNDQPQHF. In DNA form, the CDR3 reads TGTGCCAGCAGCGTAGGGGGTAATGATCAGCCCCAGCATTTT.

This rearrangement joins TRBV24-1 to TRBJ2-1; 9 bases are a match to TRBD2. CDR1 is KGHDR and CDR2 is SFDVKD in the germline V gene. This CDR3 has 14 residues. V lost 5 bases, J lost 9 bases, and 7 bases stayed unmatched. In DNA, the CDR3 is TGTGCCACCAGTGGGGGCGGGGGGGCTGTTGAGCAGTTCTTC. The encoded protein is CATSGGGGAVEQFF.

The genes are TRBV30 and TRBJ2-1; 13 positions agree with TRBD2. Germline CDR1 is GTSNPN and CDR2 is SVGIG (reference sequence). Trimming cost V 2 bases and J 6 bases; bases outside gene matches: 4. The CDR3 has 15 residues. The DNA of the CDR3 is TGTGCCTGGAGTACGGGACTAGCGGGACTCAATGAGCAGTTCTTC. This translates into CAWSTGLAGLNEQFF. The full variable domain, with the rest looked up from reference TRBV30 and TRBJ2-1, is SQTIHQWPATLVQPVGSPLSLECTVEGTSNPNLYWYRQAAGRGLQLLFYSVGIGQISSEVPQNLSASRPQDRQFILSSKKLLLSDSGFYLCAWSTGLAGLNEQFFGPGTRLTVL.

The CDR3 sequence: CASSQWLTDTQYF. In nucleotides, the CDR3 is TGTGCCAGCAGCCAGTGGCTCACAGATACGCAGTATTTT. This chain uses TRBV14 with TRBJ2-3, with D unclear. Per the germline V gene, CDR1 is SGHDN and CDR2 is FVKESK. Trimming left V 3 bases short and J 2 bases short, with 6 bases between. The CDR3 sequence is 13 residues long.

The chain recombines TRBV3-1 with TRBJ2-1, with D uncertain. This CDR3 has 15 amino acids. V was shortened by 4 bases and J by 2 bases, with 12 bases between the two germline ends. Germline V gene sequence: CDR1 LGHDT, CDR2 YNNKEL (reference sequence). The CDR3 loop reads CASSRTLAPYNEQFF. As DNA, the CDR3 is TGTGCCAGCAGCCGAACTCTGGCCCCCTACAATGAGCAGTTCTTC.

V and J are TRBV7-9 and TRBJ2-1, with 10 bases that match TRBD2. V was pared by 3 bases and J by 5 bases, with 7 bases of the junction left unmatched. This CDR3 comprises 16 residues. Germline CDR1 and CDR2: SEHNR and FQNEAQ (reference sequence). CDR3 sequence reads: CASSFLLAGENNEQFF. The DNA for the CDR3 is TGTGCCAGCAGCTTTTTGCTAGCGGGGGAAAACAATGAGCAGTTCTTC.

The chain uses TRBV11-3 and TRBJ2-5; D remains ambiguous. The V gene lost 10 bases and the J gene lost 4 bases, with 10 bases spanning the gap. Germline assignment: CDR1 SGHNT and CDR2 YENEEA. The CDR3 consists of 11 residues. The CDR3 protein is CAKPMGETQYF. In DNA form, the CDR3 reads TGTGCCAAACCGATGGGAGAGACCCAGTACTTC.

CDR3 DNA sequence: TGTGCCAGCAGCGCCAACACAGATACGCAGTATTTT. It is translated as CASSANTDTQYF. The rearrangement joins TRBV9 to TRBJ2-3, with no clear D. The V gene's germline CDR1 is SGDLS and CDR2 YYNGEE. CDR3 length: 12 amino acids. Trimming stripped 3 bases from V and 2 bases from J, with 4 bases between. Based on the CDR3 plus reference TRBV9 and TRBJ2-3, the full variable domain is DSGVTQTPKHLITATGQRVTLRCSPRSGDLSVYWYQQSLDQGLQFLIQYYNGEERAKGNILERFSAQQFPDLHSELNLSSLELGDSALYFCASSANTDTQYFGPGTRLTVL.

This CDR3 is CAISEAGELFF. DNA of the CDR3: TGTGCCATCAGTGAGGCTGGGGAACTGTTTTTT. V and J are TRBV10-3 and TRBJ1-4; D is ambiguous. Trimming took off 2 bases at V and 12 bases at J, with 7 bases between the two ends. The CDR3 totals 11 residues. The germline V gene encodes CDR1 ENHRY and CDR2 SYGVKD.

This chain connects TRBV2 to TRBJ2-7, with D hard to call. The V end lost 6 bases, the J end lost 6 bases, and 15 bases lay between the germline ends. There are 13 residues in the CDR3. CDR1 is SNHLY and CDR2 is FYNNEI in the germline V gene. CDR3 DNA sequence: TGTGCCAGCAGGGTTGGACCCCTCGGCGAGCAGTACTTC. This translates into CASRVGPLGEQYF. Combining the CDR3 with reference TRBV2 and TRBJ2-7 gives the whole variable domain EPEVTQTPSHQVTQMGQEVILRCVPISNHLYFYWYRQILGQKVEFLVSFYNNEISEKSEIFDDQFSVERPDGSNFTLKIRSTKLEDSAMYFCASRVGPLGEQYFGPGTRLTVT.

This sequence joins TRBV20-1 and TRBJ2-7, with D maybe TRBD1 (7 bases). This CDR3 has 13 residues. V lost 3 bases and J lost 5, with 14 bases in between. Germline values: CDR1 DFQATT, CDR2 SNEGSKA (reference sequence). The DNA for the CDR3 is TGCAGTGCTAGGGCAGGGGGACTCAACGAGCAGTACTTC. Translated, it gives CSARAGGLNEQYF.

V usage is TRBV4-2 and J usage is TRBJ2-3; perhaps D is TRBD1 or TRBD2 (5 bases each). V lost 2 bases to trimming and J lost 1 base, with 7 bases between them. The CDR3 totals 14 residues. Germline V gene data show CDR1 as LGHNA and CDR2 as YNFKEQ. CDR3 amino acids: CASSQLGGTDTQYF. The DNA of the CDR3 is TGTGCCAGCAGCCAACTGGGGGGCACAGATACGCAGTATTTT.

The V call is TRBV27, the J call TRBJ1-5; 9 positions match TRBD1. The CDR3 consists of 13 residues. From germline, CDR1 is MNHEY and CDR2 SMNVEV (reference sequence). Germline trimming cut 7 bases from V and 5 bases from J; bases unmatched to any gene: 3. CDR3 DNA sequence: TGTGCCAGCAAGGGACAGGGCGATCAGCCCCAGCATTTT. Translated: CASKGQGDQPQHF.

DNA of the CDR3: TGTGCCAGCAGTTTAACAGGCGATGAGCAGTTCTTC. As protein: CASSLTGDEQFF. The V and J genes are TRBV12-3 or TRBV12-4 and TRBJ2-1, with D possibly being TRBD1 (5 bases). This CDR3 is built from 12 residues. V shed 2 bases and J shed 8 bases, with 7 bases lying between them.

The CDR3 DNA reads as TGTGCCAGCAGTTTAGGGACAGGGTACTATGGCTACACCTTC. Its protein product is CASSLGTGYYGYTF. The rearrangement uses TRBV28 and TRBJ1-2, with 9 bases identical to TRBD1. The junction had 1 base not matched to a gene; V was cut back by 2 bases and J by 3 bases. CDR1 is MDHEN and CDR2 is SYDVKM in the germline V gene. This CDR3 is 14 amino acids long.

The CDR3 loop is CASSYNDRGHEQYF. DNA of the CDR3: TGTGCCAGCAGTTACAATGACAGGGGACACGAGCAGTACTTC. V is TRBV6-6 and J is TRBJ2-7, with 8 bases identical to TRBD1. Looked up from germline, CDR1 is MNHNY and CDR2 is SVGAGI (reference sequence). V shed 2 bases, J shed 5 bases, and the junction held 5 bases outside the gene matches. The CDR3 runs 14 residues.

The chain couples TRBV12-3 or TRBV12-4 to TRBJ2-1; the D is unclear. The CDR3 totals 13 residues. V shed 4 bases and J shed 10 bases, with 14 bases lying between them. The CDR3 DNA sequence: TGTGCCAGCAGTTCCATGTGGGGTGGGGAGCAGTTCTTC. It codes for CASSSMWGGEQFF.